These 25 T cell receptor beta chains were sequenced from one sample in a study of blood T cell repertoires in COVID-19. Generated by immunoSEQ multiplex PCR, the TCRdb table keeps only in-frame clones and is missing some. The sample includes about 39,000 clones, 80% to 90% of them seen just once. Sequenced: peripheral blood. The receptors shown here come from a man between 45 and 60 years old with active or convalescent COVID-19.

The chain recombines TRBV4-2 with TRBJ1-2; D might be TRBD1 (5 bases). The germline gives CDR1 LGHNA, CDR2 YNFKEQ. This CDR3 has 15 residues. Trimming stripped 0 bases from V and 4 bases from J, with 12 bases between. The CDR3 region is CASSQDGAGVYGYTF. CDR3 coding DNA: TGTGCCAGCAGCCAAGATGGGGCAGGCGTCTATGGCTACACCTTC.

This clone occurred a few times. The chain couples TRBV11-2 to TRBJ2-1, with 13 positions matching TRBD2. Per the germline V gene, CDR1 is SGHAT and CDR2 is FQNNGV. V lost 5 bases and J lost 0; bases outside the gene matches: 1. The CDR3 totals 16 residues. The CDR3 here is CASSRLAGGSYNEQFF. The CDR3 DNA sequence: TGTGCCAGCAGCCGACTAGCGGGAGGCTCCTACAATGAGCAGTTCTTC.

V gene TRBV7-9 combines with J gene TRBJ2-5; TRBD1 might be the D (5 bases). V was trimmed by 3 bases and J by 4 bases, leaving 9 bases between them. This CDR3 spans 13 amino acids. The germline CDR1 and CDR2 sequences are SEHNR and FQNEAQ (reference sequence). The CDR3 nucleotides read TGTGCCAGCAGCTTTTTCCAGGGAGAGACCCAGTACTTC. Protein sequence: CASSFFQGETQYF.

The chain carries TRBV28 and TRBJ2-3, with D unresolved. Germline V CDR1 and CDR2: MDHEN, SYDVKM. The ends were cut back, 5 bases at V and 3 bases at J, with 15 bases in the middle. This CDR3 comprises 15 residues. The CDR3 DNA reads TGTGCCAGCAGTCTTAGCCCAAGTGGGACAGATACGCAGTATTTT. This sequence encodes CASSLSPSGTDTQYF.

The chain joins TRBV7-9 to TRBJ2-3; 7 positions agree with TRBD2. Germline CDR1 SEHNR, CDR2 FQNEAQ (reference sequence). J gave up 1 base and V 5 bases, and 18 bases lay outside the gene matches. The CDR3 is 19 residues long. CDR3 residues: CASSPGRARGAGRTDTQYF. The CDR3 DNA reads TGTGCCAGCAGCCCCGGCCGGGCTAGAGGAGCGGGACGCACAGATACGCAGTATTTT.

V gene TRBV2 combines with J gene TRBJ1-4, with D possibly TRBD1 on 5 matching bases. In germline, CDR1 is SNHLY, CDR2 FYNNEI. The V and J ends lost 2 bases and 7 bases respectively, with 11 bases between them. The CDR3 covers 14 residues. CDR3 bases: TGTGCCAGCAGTGAACTACAGGACGGTGAAAAACTGTTTTTT. Protein: CASSELQDGEKLFF.

This clone came up once. This sequence joins TRBV2 and TRBJ2-2; possible D gene TRBD2, 6 bases. The CDR3 totals 15 residues. Trimming removed 2 bases at V and 7 bases at J, with 14 bases between. Germline lookup yields CDR1 SNHLY and CDR2 FYNNEI. CDR3 amino acids: CASSEHGGTDGELFF. The CDR3 nucleotides read TGTGCCAGCAGTGAACACGGGGGAACCGACGGGGAGCTGTTTTTT.

The chain joins TRBV7-3 to TRBJ1-2; 8 bases align to TRBD1. The germline CDR1 and CDR2 sequences are SGHTA and FQGTGA. This CDR3 has 14 residues. Trimming at V came to 4 bases and at J to 4 bases, leaving 5 bases not matched to a gene. This CDR3 is CASSYGQGGYGYTF. The DNA of the CDR3 is TGTGCCAGCAGCTACGGACAGGGCGGCTATGGCTACACCTTC.

V usage is TRBV7-9 and J usage is TRBJ1-3; TRBD1 is a possible D gene (6 bases). Per the germline V gene, CDR1 is SEHNR and CDR2 is FQNEAQ (reference sequence). The length of the CDR3 is 14 residues. V lost 5 bases and J 2 bases, leaving 10 bases between the germline ends. Here the CDR3 reads CASSLQGPGNTIYF. The CDR3 DNA follows: TGTGCCAGCAGCCTACAGGGACCTGGAAACACCATATATTTT. The variable domain in full, with the rest retrieved from reference TRBV7-9 and TRBJ1-3, is DTGVSQNPRHKITKRGQNVTFRCDPISEHNRLYWYRQTLGQGPEFLTYFQNEAQLEKSRLLSDRFSAERPKGSFSTLEIQRTEQGDSAMYLCASSLQGPGNTIYFGEGSWLTVV.

The V gene is TRBV28, the J gene TRBJ2-3, with 12 bases matching TRBD2. The CDR3 is 17 amino acids. Germline CDR1 is MDHEN and CDR2 is SYDVKM. V gave up 5 bases and J gave up 6 bases; unmatched junction bases: 12. The CDR3 DNA is TGTGCCAGCAGTCTCACCGCAACTAGCGGGGGGAGGGATACGCAGTATTTT. Translating gives CASSLTATSGGRDTQYF.

The chain uses TRBV14 and TRBJ2-7; 9 bases map to TRBD2. Germline values: CDR1 SGHDN, CDR2 FVKESK. The CDR3 is 16 amino acids. The ends lost 2 bases at V and 1 base at J; junction bases unmatched: 6. The CDR3 here is CASSQLSGRGSYEQYF. The CDR3 DNA reads as TGTGCCAGCAGCCAACTTAGCGGGAGAGGGTCCTACGAGCAGTACTTC.

V gene TRBV27 combines with J gene TRBJ2-7, with 9 bases identical to TRBD2. CDR3 length: 17 residues. After removal of 2 bases from V and 4 bases from J, the junction contained 12 bases not matched to a gene. From germline, CDR1 is MNHEY and CDR2 SMNVEV (reference sequence). The CDR3 protein is CASSLLAGTPARYEQYF. In nucleotides, the CDR3 is TGTGCCAGCAGTTTACTAGCGGGAACCCCAGCGAGGTACGAGCAGTACTTC.

This clone has only one observation. The chain uses TRBV19 and TRBJ1-5; 8 bases match TRBD1. V shed 8 bases and J 1 base; nucleotides not matched to a gene: 7. The CDR3 sequence is 15 residues long. Germline CDR1 LNHDA, CDR2 SQIVND (reference sequence). Here the CDR3 reads CASVGQGLSNQPQHF. CDR3 bases: TGTGCCAGTGTCGGACAGGGATTAAGCAATCAGCCCCAGCATTTT.

This chain connects TRBV25-1 to TRBJ2-1, with TRBD1 as a possible D gene (6 bases). Germline V gene sequence: CDR1 MGHDK, CDR2 SYGVNS. The V gene lost 7 bases and the J gene lost 1 base, with 8 bases spanning the gap. This CDR3 contains 13 residues. CDR3 sequence: CASTGTSYNEQFF. The DNA of the CDR3 is TGTGCCAGCACCGGGACATCCTACAATGAGCAGTTCTTC.

V and J are TRBV7-2 and TRBJ2-1; 7 bases fit TRBD2. The CDR3 sequence is 16 residues long. Germline lookup yields CDR1 SGHTA and CDR2 FQGNSA. V shed 5 bases and J 3 bases; nucleotides not matched to a gene: 10. CDR3 DNA sequence: TGTGCCAGCAGCCCTCACGGACTAGTTAACTACAATGAGCAGTTCTTC. Encoded protein: CASSPHGLVNYNEQFF.

V and J are TRBV2 and TRBJ1-2; 10 bases are shared with TRBD1. V shed 5 bases, J shed 3 bases, and the junction held 3 bases outside the gene matches. The CDR3 length is 14 residues. The V gene's germline CDR1 is SNHLY and CDR2 FYNNEI. CDR3 region: CASSRQGADYGYTF. For the CDR3, the DNA is TGTGCCAGCAGTCGACAGGGGGCGGACTATGGCTACACCTTC.

CDR3 DNA: TGCGCCAGCAGCTTGGAAGCCTTGAGGGAGACCCAGTACTTC. This translates into CASSLEALRETQYF. The chain joins TRBV5-1 to TRBJ2-5; D ambiguous. The CDR3 is 14 amino acids. CDR1 is SGHRS, CDR2 YFSETQ, per germline. The V and J ends lost 0 bases and 5 bases respectively, with 11 bases between them.

The CDR3 sequence is CASSGQGYGYTF. DNA of the CDR3: TGTGCCAGCAGTGGACAGGGCTATGGCTACACCTTC. The chain recombines TRBV2 with TRBJ1-2; 7 bases agree with TRBD1. Unmatched junction bases numbered 0, after V lost 4 bases and J lost 4 bases. The germline gives CDR1 SNHLY, CDR2 FYNNEI. This CDR3 has 12 residues.

The genes are TRBV2 and TRBJ1-5; D gene uncertain. Germline values: CDR1 SNHLY, CDR2 FYNNEI. V shed 7 bases and J shed 0 bases, with 13 bases lying between them. The CDR3 is made up of 15 amino acids. The CDR3 DNA reads as TGTGCCAGCATAGCGGAGAAGCATAGCAATCAGCCCCAGCATTTT. Protein: CASIAEKHSNQPQHF.

This clone has a handful of counts. The CDR3 region has the DNA TGTGCCAGCAGCCCGCCGGCCGGCAGGGTTACTGAAGCTTTCTTT. Amino acids: CASSPPAGRVTEAFF. The rearrangement links TRBV28 to TRBJ1-1, with D possibly matching TRBD1 (5 bases). The CDR3 sequence is 15 residues long. Germline CDR1 and CDR2: MDHEN and SYDVKM. Trimming removed 6 bases at V and 5 bases at J, with 19 bases between.

The chain has TRBV30 and TRBJ2-1; unclear D gene. Between the trimmed V and J ends, which lost 7 bases and 0 bases, there was a span of 13 bases. Germline CDR1 GTSNPN, CDR2 SVGIG (reference sequence). This CDR3 has 14 residues. This chain's CDR3 is CASPKATSYNEQFF. CDR3 DNA sequence: TGTGCCTCCCCCAAAGCGACCTCCTACAATGAGCAGTTCTTC.

The chain is built from TRBV27 and TRBJ2-1; D is possibly TRBD2 (5 bases). The CDR3 totals 10 residues. V was shortened by 7 bases and J by 12 bases, with 10 bases between the two germline ends. CDR1 and CDR2 from the germline V gene are MNHEY and SMNVEV (reference sequence). The CDR3 protein is CASIGVPQFF. The CDR3 DNA reads TGTGCCAGCATCGGGGTTCCGCAGTTCTTC.

J is TRBJ2-2 and V is TRBV7-2, with 7 bases matching TRBD1. Losses at the gene ends were 5 bases for V and 5 bases for J; bases not matched to a gene: 5. The germline V gene encodes CDR1 SGHTA and CDR2 FQGNSA. The CDR3 totals 14 residues. CDR3 region: CASSPDRRTGELFF. The CDR3 DNA sequence: TGTGCCAGCAGCCCGGACAGGAGGACCGGGGAGCTGTTTTTT. Based on the CDR3 plus reference TRBV7-2 and TRBJ2-2, the full variable domain is GAGVSQSPSNKVTEKGKDVELRCDPISGHTALYWYRQSLGQGLEFLIYFQGNSAPDKSGLPSDRFSAERTGGSVSTLTIQRTQQEDSAVYLCASSPDRRTGELFFGEGSRLTVL.

V and J are TRBV5-5 and TRBJ1-6; D not resolved. V lost 4 bases, J lost 3 bases, and 8 bases lay in between. CDR1 is SGHKS and CDR2 is YYEKEE in the germline V gene (reference sequence). The CDR3 extends over 14 amino acids. The CDR3 loop is CASSGQDYNSPLHF. CDR3 DNA sequence: TGTGCCAGCAGCGGCCAGGACTATAATTCACCCCTCCACTTT.

J is TRBJ2-3 and V is TRBV3-1 (or the pseudogene TRBV3-2); 9 positions match TRBD2. The trim removed 3 bases at V and 2 bases at J, leaving 12 bases unmatched. CDR3 length equals 18 residues. In germline, CDR1 is LGHDT, CDR2 YNNKEL (reference sequence). The CDR3 sequence: CASSQALVPSGVTDTQYF. DNA for the CDR3: TGTGCCAGCAGCCAGGCCCTTGTCCCTAGCGGGGTCACAGATACGCAGTATTTT.